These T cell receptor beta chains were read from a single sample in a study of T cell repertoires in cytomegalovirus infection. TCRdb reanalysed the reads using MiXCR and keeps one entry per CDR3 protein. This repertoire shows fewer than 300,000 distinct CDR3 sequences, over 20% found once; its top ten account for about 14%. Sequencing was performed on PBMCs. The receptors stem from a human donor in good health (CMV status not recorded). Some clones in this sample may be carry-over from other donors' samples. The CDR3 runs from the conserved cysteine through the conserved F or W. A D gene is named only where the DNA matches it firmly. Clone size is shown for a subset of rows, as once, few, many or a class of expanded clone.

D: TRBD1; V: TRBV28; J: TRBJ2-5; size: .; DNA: TGTGCCACCGGACCCCGGGACAGGGGATGGAAGACCCAGTACTTC; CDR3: CATGPRDRGWKTQYF
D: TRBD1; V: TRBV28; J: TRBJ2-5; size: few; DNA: TGTGCCAGCAGTACAGGGGGCGCGGTTCATTTTGAGACCCAGTACTTC; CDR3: CASSTGGAVHFETQYF
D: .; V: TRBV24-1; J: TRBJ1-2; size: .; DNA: TGTGCCACCAGTGATTTGCATTCGGGGGGCTACACCTTC; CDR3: CATSDLHSGGYTF
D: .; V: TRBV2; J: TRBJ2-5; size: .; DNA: TGTGCCACCGCAGGAGAAGAGACCCAGTACTTC; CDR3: CATAGEETQYF
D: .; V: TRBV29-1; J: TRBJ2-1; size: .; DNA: TGCAGCGTTGAAGAAGGCAGGGAAGCGAACAATGAGCAGTTCTTC; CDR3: CSVEEGREANNEQFF
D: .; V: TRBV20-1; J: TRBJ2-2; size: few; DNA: TGCAGTGCTGGCAGGAACACCGGGGAGCTGTTTTTT; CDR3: CSAGRNTGELFF
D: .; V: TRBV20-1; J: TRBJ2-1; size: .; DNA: TGCAGTGCTAGTTCCGGCTACTCCTACAATGAGCAGTTCTTC; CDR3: CSASSGYSYNEQFF
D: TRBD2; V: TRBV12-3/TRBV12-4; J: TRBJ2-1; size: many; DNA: TGTGCCAGCAGTTTAAAGCTAGCGGGGATAGGGTACAATGAGCAGTTCTTC; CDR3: CASSLKLAGIGYNEQFF
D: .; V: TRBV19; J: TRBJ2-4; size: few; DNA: TGTGCCAGTAGTCCAAATCCAGCCAAAAACATTCAGTACTTC; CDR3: CASSPNPAKNIQYF
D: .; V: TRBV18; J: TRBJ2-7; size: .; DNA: TGTGCCAGCTCACCACGGGATAAGGTGTCCTCCTACGAGCAGTACTTC; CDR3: CASSPRDKVSSYEQYF
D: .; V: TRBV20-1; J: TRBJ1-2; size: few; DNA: TGCAGTGCTTTCAACAGGGACGGGTATGGCTACACCTTC; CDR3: CSAFNRDGYGYTF
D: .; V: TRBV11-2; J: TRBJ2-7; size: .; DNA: TGTGCCAGCAGTCCCCAGGGGTCGTACGAGCAGTACTTC; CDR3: CASSPQGSYEQYF
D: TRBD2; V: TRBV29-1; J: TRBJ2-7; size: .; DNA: TGCAGCGCTGGGGTTAGCGGGAGAGCGGGCGAGCAGTACTTC; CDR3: CSAGVSGRAGEQYF
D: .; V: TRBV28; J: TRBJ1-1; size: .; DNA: TGTGCCAGCAGTTACACTGAAACAGGGAACACTGAAGCTTTCTTT; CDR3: CASSYTETGNTEAFF
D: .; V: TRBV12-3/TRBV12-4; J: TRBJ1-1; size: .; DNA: TGTGCCAGCAGTTCAATACCGGGAGAGATGAACACTGAAGCTTTCTTT; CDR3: CASSSIPGEMNTEAFF
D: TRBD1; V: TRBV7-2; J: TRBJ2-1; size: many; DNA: TGTGCCAGCAGTCAGGACAGGGAATCCTACAATGAGCAGTTCTTC; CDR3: CASSQDRESYNEQFF
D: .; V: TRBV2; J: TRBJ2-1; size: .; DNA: TGTGCCAGCAGTGAAGAGAGGCCGAGACTAGAGAGTGAGCAGTTCTTC; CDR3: CASSEERPRLESEQFF
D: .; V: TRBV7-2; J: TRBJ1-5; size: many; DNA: TGTGCCAGCAGCGAACAGGGCGGGGGCCAGCCCCAGCATTTT; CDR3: CASSEQGGGQPQHF
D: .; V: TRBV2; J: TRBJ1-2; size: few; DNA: TGTGCCAGCAGTGGAAATCATATCTATGGCTACACCTTC; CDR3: CASSGNHIYGYTF
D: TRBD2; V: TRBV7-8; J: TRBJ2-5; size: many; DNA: TGTGCCAGCAGCTTTTACTCCGGGAGGGGCTGGACCCAGTACTTC; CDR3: CASSFYSGRGWTQYF
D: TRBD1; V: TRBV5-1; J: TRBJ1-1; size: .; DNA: TGCGCCAGCAGCTGGGAGCCGGGACAGGGGGTAGCGAACACTGAAGCTTTCTTT; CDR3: CASSWEPGQGVANTEAFF
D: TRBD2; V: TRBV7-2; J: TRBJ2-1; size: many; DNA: TGTGCCAGCAGCTTGCAACTAGCGTACAATGAGCAGTTCTTC; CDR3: CASSLQLAYNEQFF